These 27 T cell receptor beta chains came from one sample sequenced in a study of blood T cell repertoires in COVID-19. Using immunoSEQ multiplex PCR, the repertoire was profiled, and TCRdb retains in-frame clones only, with some absent. The table has 110,000 to 150,000 clones, approximately 90% seen once. The sequencing input was peripheral blood. Every receptor here comes from a woman in her 40s with acute or convalescent COVID-19.

This chain links TRBV7-8 with TRBJ1-2, with TRBD1 as a possible D gene (5 bases). Germline V gives CDR1 SGHVS, CDR2 FQNEAQ. V lost 5 bases and J 3 bases, leaving 16 bases between the germline ends. The CDR3 covers 15 residues. CDR3 residues: CASSPRLIGDYGYTF. The CDR3 DNA reads as TGTGCCAGCAGCCCAAGACTTATAGGGGACTATGGCTACACCTTC.

In its sample, this clone was seen once. V gene TRBV6-2 or TRBV6-3 combines with J gene TRBJ1-1; a possible D gene is TRBD1 (5 bases). V was clipped by 5 bases and J by 1 base, with 14 bases between them. The CDR3 length is 15 residues. In germline, CDR1 is MNHEY, CDR2 SVGEGT. Written as DNA, the CDR3 is TGTGCCAGCAGTCGCCCAGGGCTCGGGAACACTGAAGCTTTCTTT. Encoded protein: CASSRPGLGNTEAFF.

The chain recombines TRBV7-2 with TRBJ1-1; 8 bases map to TRBD1. The junction had 4 bases not matched to a gene; V was cut back by 2 bases and J by 2 bases. This CDR3 is 15 amino acids long. Germline V gene lookup returns CDR1 SGHTA and CDR2 FQGNSA. This CDR3 reads CASSLLAGGNTEAFF. The CDR3 DNA reads TGTGCCAGCAGCTTATTGGCAGGGGGCAACACTGAAGCTTTCTTT.

The chain employs TRBV4-1 and TRBJ1-2; D gene ambiguous. The CDR3 has 12 amino acids. The V end lost 0 bases, the J end lost 6 bases, and 5 bases lay between the germline ends. Germline V gene data show CDR1 as MGHRA and CDR2 as YSYEKL. As DNA, the CDR3 is TGCGCCAGCAGCCAAGACCTCGATGGCTACACCTTC. Protein: CASSQDLDGYTF.

The chain couples TRBV7-9 to TRBJ2-7; 9 nucleotides agree with TRBD1. V lost 4 bases, J lost 6 bases, and 10 bases stayed unmatched. This CDR3 is 15 amino acids long. Germline CDR1 SEHNR, CDR2 FQNEAQ (reference sequence). Here the CDR3 DNA reads TGTGCCAGCAGCTCCCAGGGGACAGGGACAAGCGAGCAGTACTTC. Protein product: CASSSQGTGTSEQYF.

This chain connects TRBV18 to TRBJ1-1; maybe TRBD1 (5 bases). CDR3 length: 13 residues. V was cut by 4 bases and J by 0 bases, with 6 bases left in between. In germline, CDR1 is KGHSH, CDR2 LQKENI. CDR3 protein: CASSQGLNTEAFF. The CDR3 DNA reads as TGTGCCAGCTCACAGGGGTTGAACACTGAAGCTTTCTTT. Variable domain in full (rest from reference TRBV18 and TRBJ1-1): NAGVMQNPRHLVRRRGQEARLRCSPMKGHSHVYWYRQLPEEGLKFMVYLQKENIIDESGMPKERFSAEFPKEGPSILRIQQVVRGDSAAYFCASSQGLNTEAFFGQGTRLTVV.

To note about this clone: The sample contains more than one DNA sequence encoding this CDR3. This chain connects TRBV9 to TRBJ1-2, with no clear D. V gave up 0 bases and J gave up 2 bases, with 5 bases separating them. Germline CDR1 and CDR2: SGDLS and YYNGEE. The CDR3 runs 13 residues. CDR3 amino acids: CASSVDRNYGYTF. The DNA of the CDR3 is TGTGCCAGCAGCGTAGATAGAAACTATGGCTACACCTTC.

The gene calls are TRBV2 and TRBJ1-6; 7 bases are shared with TRBD1. Looked up from germline, CDR1 is SNHLY and CDR2 is FYNNEI. CDR3 size: 14 residues. V dropped 4 bases and J dropped 10; count of bases not matched to a gene: 7. This CDR3 reads CASSGQGEASPLHF. The CDR3 DNA follows: TGTGCCAGCAGTGGACAGGGCGAGGCATCACCCCTCCACTTT.

V is TRBV2 and J is TRBJ1-2; 7 nucleotides match TRBD1. Germline V CDR1 and CDR2: SNHLY, FYNNEI. This CDR3 is 13 amino acids long. After removal of 6 bases from V and 4 bases from J, the junction contained 5 bases not matched to a gene. The CDR3 bases are TGTGCCAGCAGCCCGACAGGGCCCTATGGCTACACCTTC. Encoded protein: CASSPTGPYGYTF. The full variable domain, rest sourced from reference TRBV2 and TRBJ1-2, is EPEVTQTPSHQVTQMGQEVILRCVPISNHLYFYWYRQILGQKVEFLVSFYNNEISEKSEIFDDQFSVERPDGSNFTLKIRSTKLEDSAMYFCASSPTGPYGYTFGSGTRLTVV.

The chain links TRBV24-1 to TRBJ2-5, with a weak D call TRBD1 (6 bases). V dropped 11 bases and J dropped 1 base, with 16 bases sitting between them. In germline, CDR1 is KGHDR, CDR2 SFDVKD. The CDR3 is 14 residues long. This CDR3 reads CANGRDKAQETQYF. CDR3 nucleotides: TGTGCCAATGGCCGGGACAAGGCCCAAGAGACCCAGTACTTC.

This clone was counted a single time. The genes are TRBV14 and TRBJ1-2; 9 nucleotides line up with TRBD1. The CDR3 is 14 amino acids. Unmatched junction bases numbered 7, after V lost 4 bases and J lost 7 bases. CDR1 SGHDN and CDR2 FVKESK come from the germline V gene. The CDR3 coding sequence is TGTGCCAGCAGCCCTCTGGGACAGGGTTTTGGCTACACCTTC. Its protein is CASSPLGQGFGYTF.

The V call is TRBV11-2, the J call TRBJ1-1; D possibly corresponds to TRBD1 (6 bases). Germline assignment: CDR1 SGHAT and CDR2 FQNNGV. The V and J ends lost 4 bases and 2 bases respectively, with 14 bases between them. The CDR3 has 15 residues. The CDR3 sequence: CASSSPGGGNTEAFF. The CDR3 region has the DNA TGTGCCAGCAGCTCCCCCGGGGGGGGCAACACTGAAGCTTTCTTT.

This chain uses TRBV6-5 with TRBJ1-6, with TRBD1 as a possible D gene (5 bases). Trimming left V 8 bases short and J 15 bases short, with 14 bases between. This CDR3 is 11 amino acids long. Germline loops: CDR1 MNHEY, CDR2 SVGAGI. CDR3 sequence (DNA): TGTGCCAGCCGGGGGGTCAGTTTCCTCCACTTT. Translating it yields CASRGVSFLHF.

The V and J genes are TRBV10-3 and TRBJ2-1, with 9 nucleotides matching TRBD2. V lost 4 bases to trimming and J lost 0 bases; unmatched junction nucleotides: 10. The CDR3 totals 18 residues. Per the germline V gene, CDR1 is ENHRY and CDR2 is SYGVKD. The CDR3 nucleotides are TGTGCCATCAGTGGGGGCCTTGGCGGGAGGGCCTCCTACAATGAGCAGTTCTTC. It translates to CAISGGLGGRASYNEQFF.

This clone was detected once. This sequence joins TRBV28 and TRBJ1-5; TRBD1 might be the D (5 bases). The V and J ends lost 2 bases and 7 bases respectively, with 12 bases between them. The CDR3 spans 14 residues. Germline CDR1 and CDR2: MDHEN and SYDVKM. The CDR3 DNA is TGTGCCAGCAGTTTAGGGAGGGGAGGGCAGCCCCAGCATTTT. Translated, it gives CASSLGRGGQPQHF.

This chain uses TRBV18 with TRBJ1-6; D gene ambiguous. V was cut by 4 bases and J by 0 bases, with 7 bases left in between. This CDR3 spans 15 amino acids. From germline, CDR1 is KGHSH and CDR2 LQKENI. The CDR3 bases are TGTGCCAGCTCACTACAGAGCTCCTATAATTCACCCCTCCACTTT. Protein sequence: CASSLQSSYNSPLHF. The whole variable domain, filled in from reference TRBV18 and TRBJ1-6, reads NAGVMQNPRHLVRRRGQEARLRCSPMKGHSHVYWYRQLPEEGLKFMVYLQKENIIDESGMPKERFSAEFPKEGPSILRIQQVVRGDSAAYFCASSLQSSYNSPLHFGNGTRLTVT.

This clone was detected only a few times. The gene calls are TRBV10-3 and TRBJ1-2; 8 bases agree with TRBD1. V lost 2 bases to trimming and J lost 5 bases; unmatched junction nucleotides: 4. The germline V gene has CDR1 ENHRY and CDR2 SYGVKD. The CDR3 runs to 14 residues. As DNA, the CDR3 is TGTGCCATCAGTGAGGTACAGGGGGGGTATGGCTACACCTTC. Translating it yields CAISEVQGGYGYTF.

This rearrangement joins TRBV7-9 to TRBJ2-5; 11 bases map to TRBD2. The CDR3 sequence is 16 residues long. Germline-derived CDR1 and CDR2 are SEHNR and FQNEAQ (reference sequence). V trimming: 4 bases; J trimming: 0 bases; junction bases outside the gene matches: 4. For the CDR3, the DNA is TGTGCCAGCAGCTCGACTAGCGGGATTTACCAAGAGACCCAGTACTTC. This codes for CASSSTSGIYQETQYF.

The rearrangement uses TRBV19 and TRBJ1-1; D is uncertain. This CDR3 is built from 15 residues. Trimming removed 5 bases at V and 0 bases at J, with 13 bases between. Germline CDR1 LNHDA, CDR2 SQIVND (reference sequence). For the CDR3, the DNA is TGTGCCAGTAGTTCATATACAGATCTGAACACTGAAGCTTTCTTT. Translating gives CASSSYTDLNTEAFF.

The rearrangement links TRBV3-1 (or the pseudogene TRBV3-2) to TRBJ1-1; no firm D call. Between the trimmed V and J ends, which lost 3 bases and 1 base, there was a span of 9 bases. This CDR3 is 14 amino acids long. CDR1 LGHDT and CDR2 YNNKEL come from the germline V gene (reference sequence). The CDR3, as DNA: TGTGCCAGCAGCCAGGAGGCGTCGAACACTGAAGCTTTCTTT. Translated: CASSQEASNTEAFF.

This clone is labeled medium-sized (0.01 to 0.1%). Other nucleotide sequences in the sample specify the same CDR3. CDR3: CASSSWGGNQPQHF. The CDR3 DNA reads TGTGCCAGCAGCAGTTGGGGGGGCAATCAGCCCCAGCATTTT. This chain joins TRBV9 and TRBJ1-5; a weak D match, TRBD1 (5 bases). This CDR3 has 14 amino acids. Germline V gene data show CDR1 as SGDLS and CDR2 as YYNGEE. V shed 4 bases and J shed 2 bases, with 10 bases lying between them.

J is TRBJ2-1 and V is TRBV24-1; a possible D gene is TRBD2 (5 bases). Trimming cost V 0 bases and J 5 bases, with 13 bases left between them. Germline CDR1 KGHDR, CDR2 SFDVKD. This CDR3 has 16 amino acids. The CDR3 reads CATSDLRGSRNNEQFF. The CDR3 bases are TGTGCCACCAGTGATTTGCGAGGGAGTCGGAACAATGAGCAGTTCTTC.

This chain connects TRBV9 to TRBJ2-1; D is unclear. This CDR3 contains 14 residues. Germline V lookup: CDR1 SGDLS, CDR2 YYNGEE. Trimming took 4 bases from V and 0 from J, leaving 8 bases between them. The CDR3 nucleotides are TGTGCCAGCAGCCCCCCAAACTCCTACAATGAGCAGTTCTTC. It yields the protein CASSPPNSYNEQFF.

This clone was recorded once. The gene calls are TRBV5-6 and TRBJ2-5; 10 bases line up with TRBD2. V lost 0 bases, J lost 5 bases, and 4 bases stayed unmatched. The CDR3 has 15 residues. The germline V gene encodes CDR1 SGHDT and CDR2 YYEEEE. This chain's CDR3 is CASSLASGGPETQYF. The CDR3 DNA reads TGTGCCAGCAGCTTGGCTAGCGGGGGCCCGGAGACCCAGTACTTC.

J is TRBJ1-5 and V is TRBV10-3; a weak D match, TRBD1 (5 bases). Trimming left V 4 bases short and J 6 bases short, with 10 bases between. CDR1 and CDR2 (germline): ENHRY, SYGVKD. The CDR3 is made up of 13 amino acids. The CDR3 DNA follows: TGTGCCATCAGTGTGCAGGGAGGTCAGCCCCAGCATTTT. Its translation is CAISVQGGQPQHF.

V is TRBV18 and J is TRBJ2-7; D remains ambiguous. V was trimmed by 0 bases and J by 3 bases, leaving 6 bases between them. Germline CDR1 is KGHSH and CDR2 is LQKENI. The CDR3 spans 13 residues. DNA for the CDR3: TGTGCCAGCTCACCACCGAACAGCTACGAGCAGTACTTC. Amino acids: CASSPPNSYEQYF.

In DNA form, the CDR3 reads TGTGCCAGCAGCTTAGTGAACAGTGCCTACGAGCAGTACTTC. This encodes CASSLVNSAYEQYF. The gene calls are TRBV7-2 and TRBJ2-7, with D unresolved. The CDR3 covers 14 residues. With 1 base removed from V and 2 bases from J, the gap between germline ends came to 9 bases. Germline CDR1 is SGHTA and CDR2 is FQGNSA.